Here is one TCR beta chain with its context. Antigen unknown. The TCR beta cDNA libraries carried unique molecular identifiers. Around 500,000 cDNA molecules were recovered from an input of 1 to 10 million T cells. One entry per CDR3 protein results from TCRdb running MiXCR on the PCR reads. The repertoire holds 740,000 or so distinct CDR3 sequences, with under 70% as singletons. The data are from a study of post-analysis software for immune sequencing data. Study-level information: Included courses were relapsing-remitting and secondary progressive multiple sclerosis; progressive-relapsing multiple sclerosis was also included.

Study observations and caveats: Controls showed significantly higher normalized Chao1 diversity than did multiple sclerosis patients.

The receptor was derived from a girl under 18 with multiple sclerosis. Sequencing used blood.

Here the CDR3 DNA reads TGTGCCAGTGATAACCGGGACAGGGGGCTCTACGAGCAGTACTTC. It is translated as CASDNRDRGLYEQYF. The rearrangement links TRBV19 to TRBJ2-5; 12 bases align to TRBD1. With the DNA end fitting TRBJ2-7 better, the J assignment may be wrong. The CDR3 is 15 amino acids. In germline, CDR1 is LNHDA, CDR2 SQIVND (reference sequence).